The 2 T cell receptor beta chains below were found in one sample sequenced in a study of T cell clonality in common variable immunodeficiency. Generated by immunoSEQ multiplex PCR, the TCRdb table keeps only in-frame clones and is missing some. This sample has approximately 75,000 clones and no singletons, with approximately 0.8% in the ten largest. The sequencing input was peripheral blood mononuclear cells. These receptor sequences come from a person aged 18 to 75 in good health.

This clone has a count of ten or more. The CDR3 end lies 3 residues beyond the end of the read and is filled in from the germline J gene. This sequence joins TRBV2 and TRBJ2-7; maybe TRBD2 (5 bases). This CDR3 spans 14 amino acids. Germline V CDR1 and CDR2: SNHLY, FYNNEI. The V and J ends lost 10 bases and 0 bases respectively, with 16 bases between them. The covered CDR3 bases are TGTGCCACCGCGGACGGGGATAGCTCCTACGAG. Translating it yields CATADGDSSYE. From start to end, the CDR3 is CATADGDSSYEQYF.

There are many counts of this clone. The read terminates 3 residues before the CDR3 end, so the remaining end is supplied by the germline J gene. The chain couples TRBV20-1 to TRBJ2-1; D may be TRBD2 (5 bases). The ends were cut back, 0 bases at V and 8 bases at J, with 17 bases in the middle. This CDR3 has 15 residues. The germline V gene has CDR1 DFQATT and CDR2 SNEGSKA (reference sequence). Here the CDR3 reads CSARERARPGYEQFF. CDR3 bases read: TGCAGTGCTAGAGAACGGGCTAGGCCGGGGTATGAG.